A selection of T cell receptor beta chains follows, all from one sample in a study of CD8 T cells in ankylosing spondylitis. TCRdb called the 5' RACE reads again in MiXCR, with one record for every CDR3 protein. Of around 330,000 distinct CDR3 sequences listed, 11% were seen once; the top ten hold roughly 9.2%. The sequencing sample was made of blood, either unsorted or a sorted T cell fraction (not recorded which). The receptors originated from a female donor with ankylosing spondylitis or in good health (not recorded which). CDR3s include the opening cysteine and the closing phenylalanine or tryptophan. The D gene is left open where the match is weak. Not every row has a clone size; where given, it reads once, few, many or a size class.

clone_size d_call j_call v_call cdr3_aa cdr3_nt
few TRBD1 TRBJ2-7 TRBV30 CAWSVQGLDEQYF TGTGCCTGGAGTGTACAGGGGCTCGACGAGCAGTACTTC
many NA TRBJ2-7 TRBV12-3/TRBV12-4 CASSLSSVGGPTYEQYF TGTGCCAGCAGTTTGTCCTCGGTAGGGGGTCCCACCTACGAGCAGTACTTC
many NA TRBJ2-7 TRBV7-9 CASSSSSTTGSPYEQYF TGTGCCAGCAGCTCGTCCTCTACGACAGGTTCCCCCTACGAGCAGTACTTC
few NA TRBJ1-4 TRBV5-1 CASSSGSNEKLFF TGCGCCAGCAGCAGCGGGTCGAATGAAAAACTGTTTTTT
many NA TRBJ2-5 TRBV5-1 CASREGSTTLQETQYF TGCGCCAGCAGGGAGGGCAGCACAACCCTCCAAGAGACCCAGTACTTC
NA TRBD2 TRBJ2-1 TRBV12-3/TRBV12-4 CASRLGTSGRYEQFF TGTGCCAGCAGACTCGGGACTAGCGGGAGATATGAGCAGTTCTTC
few NA TRBJ1-5 TRBV24-1 CATSERQSNQPQHF TGTGCCACCAGTGAAAGACAGAGCAATCAGCCCCAGCATTTT
NA TRBD1 TRBJ2-1 TRBV5-1 CASSLGGQGSYNEQFF TGCGCCAGCAGCTTGGGGGGACAGGGCTCCTACAATGAGCAGTTCTTC
many NA TRBJ1-5 TRBV5-6 CASSFSGSNQPQHF TGTGCCAGCAGTTTCAGTGGCTCCAATCAGCCCCAGCATTTT
many NA TRBJ1-1 TRBV10-3 CAISESRGADTEAFF TGTGCCATCAGTGAGTCTCGGGGGGCTGACACTGAAGCTTTCTTT
many TRBD1 TRBJ1-2 TRBV5-1 CASRQGMDYTF TGCGCCAGCCGACAGGGAATGGATTACACCTTC
many NA TRBJ1-6 TRBV9 CASSVAPRLNYNSPLHF TGTGCCAGCAGCGTAGCTCCCCGACTGAATTATAATTCACCCCTCCACTTT